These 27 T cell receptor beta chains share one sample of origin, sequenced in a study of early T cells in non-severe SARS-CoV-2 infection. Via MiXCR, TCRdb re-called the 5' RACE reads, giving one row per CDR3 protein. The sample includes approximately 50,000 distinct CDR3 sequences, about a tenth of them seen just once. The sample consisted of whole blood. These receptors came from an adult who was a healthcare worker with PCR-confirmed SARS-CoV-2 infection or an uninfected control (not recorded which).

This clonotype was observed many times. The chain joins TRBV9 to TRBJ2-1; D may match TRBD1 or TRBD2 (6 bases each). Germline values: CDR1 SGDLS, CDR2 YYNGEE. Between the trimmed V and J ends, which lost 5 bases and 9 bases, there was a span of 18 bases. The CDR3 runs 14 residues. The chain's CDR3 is CASRPGAVGGEQFF. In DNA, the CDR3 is TGTGCCAGCAGGCCAGGGGCCGTGGGAGGTGAGCAGTTCTTC.

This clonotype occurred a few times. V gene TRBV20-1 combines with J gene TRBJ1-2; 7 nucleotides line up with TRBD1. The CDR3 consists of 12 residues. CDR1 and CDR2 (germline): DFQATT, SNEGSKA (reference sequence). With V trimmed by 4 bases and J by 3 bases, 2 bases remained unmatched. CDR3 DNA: TGCAGTGCTAAGGGGACAGACTATGGCTACACCTTC. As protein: CSAKGTDYGYTF.

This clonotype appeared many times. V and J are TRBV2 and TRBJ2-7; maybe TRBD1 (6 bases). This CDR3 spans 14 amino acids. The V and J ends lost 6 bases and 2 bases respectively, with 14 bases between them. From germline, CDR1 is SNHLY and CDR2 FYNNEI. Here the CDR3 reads CASSRDRLTYEQYF. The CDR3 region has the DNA TGTGCCAGCAGCCGCGACAGGTTAACCTACGAGCAGTACTTC. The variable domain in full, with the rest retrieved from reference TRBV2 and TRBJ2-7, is EPEVTQTPSHQVTQMGQEVILRCVPISNHLYFYWYRQILGQKVEFLVSFYNNEISEKSEIFDDQFSVERPDGSNFTLKIRSTKLEDSAMYFCASSRDRLTYEQYFGPGTRLTVT.

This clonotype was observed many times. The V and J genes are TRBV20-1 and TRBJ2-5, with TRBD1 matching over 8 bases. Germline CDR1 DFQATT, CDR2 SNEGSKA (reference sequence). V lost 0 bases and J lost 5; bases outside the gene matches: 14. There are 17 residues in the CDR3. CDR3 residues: CSAREVSGTDRGETQYF. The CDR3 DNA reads TGCAGTGCTAGAGAGGTGTCAGGGACCGACAGGGGCGAGACCCAGTACTTC.

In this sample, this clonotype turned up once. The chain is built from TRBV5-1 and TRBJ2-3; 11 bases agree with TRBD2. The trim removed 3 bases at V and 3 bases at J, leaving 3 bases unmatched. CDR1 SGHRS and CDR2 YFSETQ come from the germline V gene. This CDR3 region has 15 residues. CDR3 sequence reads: CASSSGTSGTDTQYF. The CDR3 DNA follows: TGCGCCAGCAGCTCCGGGACTAGCGGTACAGATACGCAGTATTTT.

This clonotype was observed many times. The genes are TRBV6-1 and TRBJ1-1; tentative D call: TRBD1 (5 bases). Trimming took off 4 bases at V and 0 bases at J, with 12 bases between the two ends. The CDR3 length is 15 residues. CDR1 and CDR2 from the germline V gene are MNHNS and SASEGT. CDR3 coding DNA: TGTGCCAGCAGTGTTCAGGGCGACATGAACACTGAAGCTTTCTTT. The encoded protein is CASSVQGDMNTEAFF.

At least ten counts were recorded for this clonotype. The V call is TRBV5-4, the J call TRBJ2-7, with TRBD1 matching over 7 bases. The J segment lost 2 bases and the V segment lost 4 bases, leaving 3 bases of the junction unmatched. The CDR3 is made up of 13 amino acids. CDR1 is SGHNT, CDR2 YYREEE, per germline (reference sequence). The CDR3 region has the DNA TGTGCCAGCAGCCGGGGACAGACCTACGAGCAGTACTTC. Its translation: CASSRGQTYEQYF. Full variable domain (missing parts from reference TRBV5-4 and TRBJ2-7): ETGVTQSPTHLIKTRGQQVTLRCSSQSGHNTVSWYQQALGQGPQFIFQYYREEENGRGNFPPRFSGLQFPNYSSELNVNALELDDSALYLCASSRGQTYEQYFGPGTRLTVT.

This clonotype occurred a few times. The CDR3: CASSGGTEQYF. Written as DNA, the CDR3 is TGCGCCAGCAGCGGGGGCACCGAGCAGTACTTC. V and J are TRBV5-1 and TRBJ2-7; D perhaps matches TRBD1 (6 bases). This CDR3 is built from 11 residues. V lost 4 bases, J lost 6 bases, and 8 bases lay in between. Germline V gives CDR1 SGHRS, CDR2 YFSETQ.

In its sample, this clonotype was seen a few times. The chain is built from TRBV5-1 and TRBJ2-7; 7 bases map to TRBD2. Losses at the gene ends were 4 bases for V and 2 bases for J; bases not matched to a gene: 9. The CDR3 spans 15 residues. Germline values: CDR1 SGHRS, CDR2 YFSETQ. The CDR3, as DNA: TGCGCCAGCAGCCCCCTTGCGGGAGCCGCCTACGAGCAGTACTTC. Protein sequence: CASSPLAGAAYEQYF.

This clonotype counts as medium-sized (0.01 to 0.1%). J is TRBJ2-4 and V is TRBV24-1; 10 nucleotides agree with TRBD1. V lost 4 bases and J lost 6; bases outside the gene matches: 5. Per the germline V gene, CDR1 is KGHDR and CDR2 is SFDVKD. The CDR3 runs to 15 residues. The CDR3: CATSENRDRGNIQYF. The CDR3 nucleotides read TGTGCCACCAGTGAGAACCGGGACAGGGGAAACATTCAGTACTTC.

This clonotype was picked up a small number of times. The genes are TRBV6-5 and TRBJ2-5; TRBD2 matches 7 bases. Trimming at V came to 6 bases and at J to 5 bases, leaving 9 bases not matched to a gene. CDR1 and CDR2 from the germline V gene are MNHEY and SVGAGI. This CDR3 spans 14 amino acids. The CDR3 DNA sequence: TGTGCCAGCAGCCCCGAACTAGCGCGGGAGACCCAGTACTTC. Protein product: CASSPELARETQYF.

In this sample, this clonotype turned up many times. CDR3 in DNA: TGCAGTGCTTTGATCGGGACTAGGGGTATCAATGAGCAGTTCTTC. It is translated as CSALIGTRGINEQFF. The chain links TRBV20-1 to TRBJ2-1; 8 nucleotides line up with TRBD2. Trimming took 5 bases from V and 6 from J; bases not matched to a gene: 12. This CDR3 contains 15 residues. Looked up from germline, CDR1 is DFQATT and CDR2 is SNEGSKA (reference sequence).

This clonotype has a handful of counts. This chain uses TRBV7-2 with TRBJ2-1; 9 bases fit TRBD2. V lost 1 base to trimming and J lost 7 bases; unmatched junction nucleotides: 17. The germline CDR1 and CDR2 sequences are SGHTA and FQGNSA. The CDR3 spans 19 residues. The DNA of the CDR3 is TGTGCCAGCAGCTTAGGGCTACAAGGGGGCGGGAGGGCCGGAAATGAGCAGTTCTTC. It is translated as CASSLGLQGGGRAGNEQFF.

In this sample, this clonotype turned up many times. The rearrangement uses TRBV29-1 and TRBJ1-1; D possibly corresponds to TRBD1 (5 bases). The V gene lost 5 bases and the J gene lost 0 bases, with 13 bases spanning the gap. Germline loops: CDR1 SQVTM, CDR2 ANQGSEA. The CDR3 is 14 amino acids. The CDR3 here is CSVMAGGMNTEAFF. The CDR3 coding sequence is TGCAGCGTTATGGCGGGGGGTATGAACACTGAAGCTTTCTTT.

The CDR3: CASSLGGASSYEQYF. DNA for the CDR3: TGTGCCAGCAGCTTGGGCGGCGCCAGCTCCTACGAGCAGTACTTC. V and J are TRBV7-2 and TRBJ2-7; D unclear. The CDR3 loop spans 15 amino acids. V dropped 3 bases and J dropped 0 bases, with 12 bases sitting between them. Per germline, CDR1 SGHTA and CDR2 FQGNSA.

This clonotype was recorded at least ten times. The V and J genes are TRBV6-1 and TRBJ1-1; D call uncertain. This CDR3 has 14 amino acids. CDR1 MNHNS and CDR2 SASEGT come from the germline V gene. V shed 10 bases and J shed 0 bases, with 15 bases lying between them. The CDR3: CATEPGSVNTEAFF. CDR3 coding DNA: TGTGCCACCGAACCCGGGTCAGTGAACACTGAAGCTTTCTTT.

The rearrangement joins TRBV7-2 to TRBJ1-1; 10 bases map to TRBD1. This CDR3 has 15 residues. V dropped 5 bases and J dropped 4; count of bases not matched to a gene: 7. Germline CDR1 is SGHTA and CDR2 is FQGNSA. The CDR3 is CASSAWDRGGTEAFF. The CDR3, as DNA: TGTGCCAGCAGCGCCTGGGACAGGGGAGGCACTGAAGCTTTCTTT.

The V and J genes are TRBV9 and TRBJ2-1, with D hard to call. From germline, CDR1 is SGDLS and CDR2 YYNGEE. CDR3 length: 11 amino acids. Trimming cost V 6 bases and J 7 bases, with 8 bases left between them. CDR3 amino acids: CASTDGNEQFF. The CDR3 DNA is TGTGCCAGCACCGACGGGAATGAGCAGTTCTTC. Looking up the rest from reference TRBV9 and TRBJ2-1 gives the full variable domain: DSGVTQTPKHLITATGQRVTLRCSPRSGDLSVYWYQQSLDQGLQFLIQYYNGEERAKGNILERFSAQQFPDLHSELNLSSLELGDSALYFCASTDGNEQFFGPGTRLTVL.

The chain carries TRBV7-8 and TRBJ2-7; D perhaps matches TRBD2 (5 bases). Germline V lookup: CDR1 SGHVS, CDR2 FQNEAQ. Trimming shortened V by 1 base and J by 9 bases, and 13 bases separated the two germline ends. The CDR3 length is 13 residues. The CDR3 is CASSLVDSGAQYF. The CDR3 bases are TGTGCCAGCAGCTTAGTGGACTCCGGAGCGCAGTACTTC.

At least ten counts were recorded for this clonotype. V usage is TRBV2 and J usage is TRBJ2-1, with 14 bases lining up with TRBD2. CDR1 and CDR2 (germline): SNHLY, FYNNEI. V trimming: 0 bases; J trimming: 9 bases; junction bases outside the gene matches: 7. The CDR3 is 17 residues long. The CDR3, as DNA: TGTGCCAGCAGTGAAGCGACTAGCGGGAGGGCCTTAGGTGAGCAGTTCTTC. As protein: CASSEATSGRALGEQFF.

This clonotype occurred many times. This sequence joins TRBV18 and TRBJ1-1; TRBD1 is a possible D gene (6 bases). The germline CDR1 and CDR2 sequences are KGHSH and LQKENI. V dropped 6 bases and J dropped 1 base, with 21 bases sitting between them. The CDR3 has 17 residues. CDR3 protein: CASSPSYPGHTNTEAFF. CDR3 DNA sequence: TGTGCCAGCTCGCCCTCGTATCCGGGACATACGAACACTGAAGCTTTCTTT. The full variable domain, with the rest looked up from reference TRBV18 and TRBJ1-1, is NAGVMQNPRHLVRRRGQEARLRCSPMKGHSHVYWYRQLPEEGLKFMVYLQKENIIDESGMPKERFSAEFPKEGPSILRIQQVVRGDSAAYFCASSPSYPGHTNTEAFFGQGTRLTVV.

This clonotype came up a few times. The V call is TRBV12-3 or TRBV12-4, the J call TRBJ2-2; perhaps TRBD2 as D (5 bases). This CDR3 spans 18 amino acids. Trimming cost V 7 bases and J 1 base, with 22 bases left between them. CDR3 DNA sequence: TGTGCCAGCACCGAAACCCCGACGGACTCCTTGAACACCGGGGAGCTGTTTTTT. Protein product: CASTETPTDSLNTGELFF.

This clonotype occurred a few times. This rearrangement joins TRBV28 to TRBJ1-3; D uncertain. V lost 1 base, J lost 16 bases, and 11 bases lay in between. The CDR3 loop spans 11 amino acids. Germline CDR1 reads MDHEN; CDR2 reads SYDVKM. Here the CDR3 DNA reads TGTGCCAGCAGTTTATCGGGCTTTTTTTATTTT. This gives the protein CASSLSGFFYF.

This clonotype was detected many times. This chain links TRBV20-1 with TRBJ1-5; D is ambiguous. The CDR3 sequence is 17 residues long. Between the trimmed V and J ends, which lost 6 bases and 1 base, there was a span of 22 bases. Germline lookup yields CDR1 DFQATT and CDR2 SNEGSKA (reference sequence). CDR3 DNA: TGCAGTGCAACAATCGGGCCGGATTCTAGGAGCAATCAGCCCCAGCATTTT. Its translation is CSATIGPDSRSNQPQHF.

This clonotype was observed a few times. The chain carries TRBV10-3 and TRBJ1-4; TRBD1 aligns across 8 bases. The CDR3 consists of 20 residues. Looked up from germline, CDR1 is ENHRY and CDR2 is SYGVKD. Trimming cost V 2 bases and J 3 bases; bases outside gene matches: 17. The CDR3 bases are TGTGCCATCAGTGAGGGCCGCGGGACAGGTCAACTTCGCGCTAATGAAAAACTGTTTTTT. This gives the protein CAISEGRGTGQLRANEKLFF.

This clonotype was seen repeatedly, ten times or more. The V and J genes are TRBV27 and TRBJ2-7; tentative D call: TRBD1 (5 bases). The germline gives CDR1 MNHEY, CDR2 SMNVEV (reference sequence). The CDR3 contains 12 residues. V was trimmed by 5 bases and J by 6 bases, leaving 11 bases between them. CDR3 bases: TGTGCCAGCAGTGCAGGGTTTGGCGAGCAGTACTTC. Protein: CASSAGFGEQYF.

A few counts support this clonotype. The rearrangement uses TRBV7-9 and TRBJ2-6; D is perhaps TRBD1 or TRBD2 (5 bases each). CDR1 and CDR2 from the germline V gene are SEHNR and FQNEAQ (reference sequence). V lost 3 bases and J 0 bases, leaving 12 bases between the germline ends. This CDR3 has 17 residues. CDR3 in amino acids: CASSFTAGTSGANVLTF. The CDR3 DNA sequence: TGTGCCAGCAGCTTTACGGCAGGGACCTCTGGGGCCAACGTCCTGACTTTC.